The present TCR beta chain was sequenced within a study of human T cells and chemical hapten exposure. CDR1 MNHEY and CDR2 SVGEGT come from the germline V gene. The CDR3 totals 15 residues. Trimming at V came to 7 bases and at J to 6 bases, leaving 11 bases not matched to a gene. MiXCR was run by TCRdb on the RACE reads, yielding one entry per CDR3 protein. The profile shows some 90,000 distinct CDR3 sequences, roughly a tenth of them singletons. Time point defined: patch test 3, about 24 weeks after DPC sensitization. Stated treatment: therapeutic diphenylcyclopropenone sensitization with weekly scalp DPC. Sample donors consisted of patients with alopecia, aged 18 to 70 years, who were suitable for DPC.

The rearrangement links TRBV6-2 or TRBV6-3 to TRBJ2-3; TRBD2 aligns across 9 bases. The source material was whole blood, sampled in connection with sensitization to the hapten diphenylcyclopropenone (DPC). The TCR comes from a woman between 25 and 40 years old with alopecia areata. Some clones in this sample may be carry-over from other donors' samples. Here the CDR3 reads CASTTIAGARDTQYF. The CDR3 DNA reads as TGTGCCAGCACCACCATAGCGGGAGCCAGGGATACGCAGTATTTT.